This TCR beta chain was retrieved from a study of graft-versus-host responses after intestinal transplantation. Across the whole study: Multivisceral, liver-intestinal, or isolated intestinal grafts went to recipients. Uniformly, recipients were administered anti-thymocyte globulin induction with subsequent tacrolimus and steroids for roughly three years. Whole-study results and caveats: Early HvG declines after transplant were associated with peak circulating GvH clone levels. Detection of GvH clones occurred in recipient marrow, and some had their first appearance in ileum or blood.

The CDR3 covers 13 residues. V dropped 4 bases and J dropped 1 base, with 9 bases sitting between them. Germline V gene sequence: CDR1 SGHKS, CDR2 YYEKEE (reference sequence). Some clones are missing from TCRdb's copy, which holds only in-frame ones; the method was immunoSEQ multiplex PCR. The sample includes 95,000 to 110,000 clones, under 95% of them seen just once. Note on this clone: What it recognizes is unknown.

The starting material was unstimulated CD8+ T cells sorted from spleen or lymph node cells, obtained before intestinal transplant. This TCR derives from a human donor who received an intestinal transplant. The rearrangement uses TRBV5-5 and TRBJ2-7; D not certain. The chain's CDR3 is CASSAVTSYEQYF. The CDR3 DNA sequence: TGTGCCAGCAGCGCCGTCACATCCTACGAGCAGTACTTC.